This T cell receptor beta chain comes out of a study of post-analysis software for immune sequencing data (dated by TCRdb to the mid-2010s). Looking at the study overall: Disease courses on record covered relapsing-remitting, secondary progressive and progressive-relapsing multiple sclerosis, though some patients had no subtype annotation. A subset of samples was prepared in parallel using single-end sample barcoding, then pooled and co-amplified after Illumina adapter ligation. The multiple sclerosis patient repertoires were compared with about a dozen previously published healthy control repertoires from donors aged 6 to 25 years.

Trimming costs V 3 bases and J 5 bases, and their ends lie 10 bases apart. CDR1 is given as MNHEY and CDR2 as SVGAGI, both from the germline V gene. The CDR3 sequence holds 13 residues, the cysteine and phenylalanine included. Of the read, only the CDR3 DNA is kept; its 39 bases are in frame from base 1. The protocol used for the library was PCR. Sequencer: Illumina HiSeq 2500. To reduce PCR and sequencing biases, unique molecular identifiers were incorporated into the TCR beta cDNA libraries. Approximately 500,000 cDNA molecules were obtained for every 1 to 10 million input T cells, so each molecule roughly corresponded to one T cell. The patient libraries were prepared and sequenced using the same protocol as the earlier healthy control dataset. Within a given batch, samples were prepared together, multiplexed and sequenced on the same HiSeq lane. The authors' analysis ran thus. MIGEC handled the raw barcoded reads, throwing out single-read molecular identifier groups before consensus assembly and CDR3 extraction. Clonotype tables were post-analysed with VDJtools, normalizing diversity by down-sampling all datasets to the smallest sample size. To correct batch-related cross-sample contamination, repertoire overlap clustering matched CDR3 amino acid sequences but not nucleotide sequences. TCRdb redid the processing of the public reads, applying fastp at Q25 and MiXCR, and retained in-frame beta chains. Each CDR3 protein gets just one entry, which takes the most common genes and DNA from the rows behind it. For this entry, the V and J calls and clone size follow TCRdb and not the study's own pipeline. This sample holds 650,000 to 900,000 distinct CDR3 sequences; 40% to 55% were observed only once. Roughly 4.9% of the sample goes to the ten largest clones.

To demonstrate the VDJtools post-analysis software, TCR beta repertoires were profiled from the peripheral blood of about 13 young patients with multiple sclerosis. The multiple sclerosis patients were children and adolescents between roughly 6 and 17 years of age. What the work shows at the level of the full study, not this receptor alone: Normalized Chao1 diversity was significantly lower in multiple sclerosis patients than controls, suggesting substantial peripheral T-cell clonal expansion. When samples were clustered directly using the F measure, samples prepared in the same batch co-clustered strongly, which prompted a batch-effect correction. Four or five TRBV segments, including TRBV5-6, TRBV5-1 and TRBV20-1, were significantly more frequent in patients than controls. The multiple sclerosis patient group was slightly younger than the control group.

Turning to this clonotype: Its antigen remains undetermined. The sample holds no much larger clone one base away, and base qualities are not on file.

The sequence was obtained from a girl aged 10-17 years with multiple sclerosis. The chain couples TRBV6-5 to TRBJ1-2; TRBD1 is perhaps the D gene, given 5 matching bases. Sequencing was carried out using blood. The bases read TGTGCCAGCAGTTATTACGGGGGTTATGGCTACACCTTC. The translation is CASSYYGGYGYTF.